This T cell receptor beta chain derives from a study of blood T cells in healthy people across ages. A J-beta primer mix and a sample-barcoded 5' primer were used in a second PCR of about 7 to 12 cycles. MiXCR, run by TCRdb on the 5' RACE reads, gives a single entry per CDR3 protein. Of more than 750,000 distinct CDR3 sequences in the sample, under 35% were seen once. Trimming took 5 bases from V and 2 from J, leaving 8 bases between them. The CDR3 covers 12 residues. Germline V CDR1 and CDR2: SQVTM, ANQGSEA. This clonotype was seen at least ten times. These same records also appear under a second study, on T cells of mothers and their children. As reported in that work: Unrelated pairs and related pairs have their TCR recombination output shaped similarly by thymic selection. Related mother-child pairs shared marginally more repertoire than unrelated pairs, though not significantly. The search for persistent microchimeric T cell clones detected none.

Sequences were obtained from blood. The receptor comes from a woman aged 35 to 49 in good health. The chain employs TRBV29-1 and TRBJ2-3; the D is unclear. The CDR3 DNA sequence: TGCAGCGTTCTGATGGCCACAGATACGCAGTATTTT. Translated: CSVLMATDTQYF.